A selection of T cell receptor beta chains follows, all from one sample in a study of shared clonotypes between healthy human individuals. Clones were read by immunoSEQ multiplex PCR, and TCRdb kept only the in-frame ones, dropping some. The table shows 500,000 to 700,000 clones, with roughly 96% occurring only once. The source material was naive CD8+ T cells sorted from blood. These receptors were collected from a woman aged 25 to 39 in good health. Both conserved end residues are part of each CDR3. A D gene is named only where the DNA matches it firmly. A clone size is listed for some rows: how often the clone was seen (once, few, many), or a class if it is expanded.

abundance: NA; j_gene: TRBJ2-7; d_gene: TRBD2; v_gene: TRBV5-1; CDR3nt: TGCGCCAGCAGCTTGTGGCTAGCGGGAGGGGCCTCCTACGAGCAGTACTTC; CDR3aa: CASSLWLAGGASYEQYF
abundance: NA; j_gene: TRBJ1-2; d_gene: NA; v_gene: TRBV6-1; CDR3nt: TGTGCCAGCAGTGCCCCAACAGGTGGCTATGGCTACACCTTC; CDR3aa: CASSAPTGGYGYTF
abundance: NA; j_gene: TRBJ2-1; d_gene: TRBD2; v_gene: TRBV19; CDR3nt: TGTGCCAGTAGTATTTATCTGGGACTAGTCGACAATGAGCAGTTCTTC; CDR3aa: CASSIYLGLVDNEQFF
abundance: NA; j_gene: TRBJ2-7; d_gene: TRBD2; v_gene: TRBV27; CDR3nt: TGTGCCAGCAGTCAGGGACTAGCGGGAGCCGGCGAGCAGTACTTC; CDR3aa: CASSQGLAGAGEQYF
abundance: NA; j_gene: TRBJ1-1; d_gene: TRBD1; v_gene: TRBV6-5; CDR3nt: TGTGCCAGCAGCCCCAGGGGGGGTAACACTGAAGCTTTCTTT; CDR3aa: CASSPRGGNTEAFF
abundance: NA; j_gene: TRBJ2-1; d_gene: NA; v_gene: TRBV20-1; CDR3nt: TGCAGTGCCCCCCGTAACAATGAGCAGTTCTTC; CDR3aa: CSAPRNNEQFF
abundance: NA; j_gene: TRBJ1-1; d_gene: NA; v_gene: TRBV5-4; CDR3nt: TGTGCCAGCAGCCTGGTCCTCGGGGGGAACACTGAAGCTTTCTTT; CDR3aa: CASSLVLGGNTEAFF
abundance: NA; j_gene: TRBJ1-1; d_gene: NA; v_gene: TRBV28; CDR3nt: TGTGCCAGCAGCCCCTTTGGGGGCCAGAACACTGAAGCTTTCTTT; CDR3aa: CASSPFGGQNTEAFF
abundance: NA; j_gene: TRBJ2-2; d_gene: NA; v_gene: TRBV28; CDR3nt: TGTGCCAGCAGTTTACCACAGGGTACTGGCGGGATAGGGGCCGGGGAGCTGTTTTTT; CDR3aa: CASSLPQGTGGIGAGELFF
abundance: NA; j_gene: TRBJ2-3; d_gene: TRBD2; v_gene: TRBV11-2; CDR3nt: TGTGCCAGCAGCCCCAGACTAGCGGGATATGCAGATACGCAGTATTTT; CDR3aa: CASSPRLAGYADTQYF
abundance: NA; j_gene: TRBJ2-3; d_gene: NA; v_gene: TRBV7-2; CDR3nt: TGTGCCAGCAGCGAAAGGGTCCCAGATACGCAGTATTTT; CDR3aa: CASSERVPDTQYF
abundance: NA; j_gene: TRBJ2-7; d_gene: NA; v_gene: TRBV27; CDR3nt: TGTGCCAGCAGTTCCGTGGGGCAAAACCCCTACGAGCAGTACTTC; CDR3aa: CASSSVGQNPYEQYF
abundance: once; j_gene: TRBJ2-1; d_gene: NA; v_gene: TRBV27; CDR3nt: TGTGCCAGCAGTTTCCGGGGACTGGGATACAATGAGCAGTTCTTC; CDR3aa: CASSFRGLGYNEQFF
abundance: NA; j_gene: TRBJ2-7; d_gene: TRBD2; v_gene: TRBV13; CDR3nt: TGTGCCAGCAGCTTATCCGAAGGCGGCGGGAGGGACTACGAGCAGTACTTC; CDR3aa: CASSLSEGGGRDYEQYF
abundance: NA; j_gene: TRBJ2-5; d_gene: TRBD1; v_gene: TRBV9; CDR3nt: TGTGCCAGCAGCCACGGACAGGGCGGACAAGAGACCCAGTACTTC; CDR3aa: CASSHGQGGQETQYF
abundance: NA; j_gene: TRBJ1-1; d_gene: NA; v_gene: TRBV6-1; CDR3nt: TGTGCCAGCAGTGAAGTACTCGGCAGGGCCGGAGATGGAGAAGGTGAAGCTTTCTTT; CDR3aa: CASSEVLGRAGDGEGEAFF
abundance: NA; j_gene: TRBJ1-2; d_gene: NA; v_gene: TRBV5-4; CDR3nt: TGTGCCAGCAGCTACTCGGGGCAGGCTAACTATGGCTACACCTTC; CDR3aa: CASSYSGQANYGYTF
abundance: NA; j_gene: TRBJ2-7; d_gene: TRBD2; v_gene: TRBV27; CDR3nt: TGTGCCAGCAGTTTCGGGACTAGCGGCTCCTACGAGCAGTACTTC; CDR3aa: CASSFGTSGSYEQYF
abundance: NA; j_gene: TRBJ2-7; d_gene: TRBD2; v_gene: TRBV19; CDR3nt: TGTGCCAGTAGTATTACGGTTTTTGAAGCGGGAGAGGGCTCCTACGAGCAGTACTTC; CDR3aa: CASSITVFEAGEGSYEQYF
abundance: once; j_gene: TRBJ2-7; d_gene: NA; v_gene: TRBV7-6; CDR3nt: TGTGCCAGCAGCTCCACGGGTGGGCCCGGGCGGAGTGAGCAGTACTTC; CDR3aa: CASSSTGGPGRSEQYF
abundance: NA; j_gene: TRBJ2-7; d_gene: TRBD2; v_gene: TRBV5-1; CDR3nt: TGCGCCAGCAGCTCGCGGACTAGCGGCCCCTCCTACGAGCAGTACTTC; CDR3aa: CASSSRTSGPSYEQYF
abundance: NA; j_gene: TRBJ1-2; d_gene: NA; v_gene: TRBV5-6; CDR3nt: TGTGCCAGCAGCCACGAAGCGCAGGGAATCTATGGCTACACCTTC; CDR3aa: CASSHEAQGIYGYTF
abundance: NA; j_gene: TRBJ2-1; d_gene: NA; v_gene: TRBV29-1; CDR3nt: TGCAGCGTTGTGGGATTCGGCGGAAATGAGCAGTTCTTC; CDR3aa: CSVVGFGGNEQFF
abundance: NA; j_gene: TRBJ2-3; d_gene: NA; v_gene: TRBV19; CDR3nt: TGTGCCAGTAACCCGGACTCTGACACAGACACAGATACGCAGTATTTT; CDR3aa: CASNPDSDTDTDTQYF
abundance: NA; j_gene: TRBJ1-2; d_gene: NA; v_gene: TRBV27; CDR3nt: TGTGCCAGCAGGCGGCGCGACGGGATGCCTAACTATGGCTACACCTTC; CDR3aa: CASRRRDGMPNYGYTF
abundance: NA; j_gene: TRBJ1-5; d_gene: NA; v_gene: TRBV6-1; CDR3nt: TGTGCCAGCAGTGAGGCGGCCTATAGCAATCAGCCCCAGCATTTT; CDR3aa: CASSEAAYSNQPQHF
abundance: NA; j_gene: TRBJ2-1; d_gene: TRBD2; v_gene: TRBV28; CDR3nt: TGTGCCAGCAGTATAGCGGGAGGGTACAATGAGCAGTTCTTC; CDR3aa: CASSIAGGYNEQFF
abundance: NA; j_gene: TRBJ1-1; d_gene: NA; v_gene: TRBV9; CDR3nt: TGTGCCAGCAGCCTGGGACTTGACACTGAAGCTTTCTTT; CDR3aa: CASSLGLDTEAFF
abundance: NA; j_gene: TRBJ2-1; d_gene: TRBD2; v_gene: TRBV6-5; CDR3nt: TGTGCCAGCGGGACTAGCGGGAGTAATGAGCAGTTCTTC; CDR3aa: CASGTSGSNEQFF
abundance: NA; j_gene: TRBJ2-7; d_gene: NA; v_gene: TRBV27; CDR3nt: TGTGCCAGCAGGAAAGGGGGACACGAGCAGTACTTC; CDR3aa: CASRKGGHEQYF
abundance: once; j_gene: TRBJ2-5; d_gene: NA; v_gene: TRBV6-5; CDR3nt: TGTGCCAGCAGCCCCGGGACCACTAGCCAAGAGACCCAGTACTTC; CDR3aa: CASSPGTTSQETQYF
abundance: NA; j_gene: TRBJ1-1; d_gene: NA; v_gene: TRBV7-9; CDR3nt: TGTGCCAGCAGCTTAGGGCAGGGTGGGGAGACTGAAGCTTTCTTT; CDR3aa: CASSLGQGGETEAFF
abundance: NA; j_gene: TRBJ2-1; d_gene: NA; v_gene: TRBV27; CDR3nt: TGTGCCAGCAGTTTATCACGCGGCCATTACTACAATGAGCAGTTCTTC; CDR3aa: CASSLSRGHYYNEQFF
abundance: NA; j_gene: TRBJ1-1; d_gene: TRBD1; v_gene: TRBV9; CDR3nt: TGTGCCAGCAGCCCCGGGACAGGTGAAGCTTTCTTT; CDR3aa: CASSPGTGEAFF
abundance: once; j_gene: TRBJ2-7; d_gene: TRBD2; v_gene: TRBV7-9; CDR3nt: TGTGCCAGCAGCCCGGGAATGGGACTAGCTTTGGAGCAGTACTTC; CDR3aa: CASSPGMGLALEQYF
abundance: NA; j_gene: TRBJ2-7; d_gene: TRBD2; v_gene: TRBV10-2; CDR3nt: TGCGCCAGCAGTGAGTCCGGTACTAGCGGCTACGAGCAGTACTTC; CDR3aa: CASSESGTSGYEQYF
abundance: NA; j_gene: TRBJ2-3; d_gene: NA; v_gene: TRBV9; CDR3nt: TGTGCCAGCAGCGTAGACCCTAGCTTCGCAGATACGCAGTATTTT; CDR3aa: CASSVDPSFADTQYF
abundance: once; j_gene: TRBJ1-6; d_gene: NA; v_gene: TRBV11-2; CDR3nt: TGTGCCAGCAGCCCCCACCGGGACCCGGGTTCACCCCTCCACTTT; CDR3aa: CASSPHRDPGSPLHF
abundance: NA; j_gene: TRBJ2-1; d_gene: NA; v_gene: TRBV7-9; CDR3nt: TGTGCCAGCAGCTTAGGTTGGACAACGAAATACAATGAGCAGTTCTTC; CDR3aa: CASSLGWTTKYNEQFF
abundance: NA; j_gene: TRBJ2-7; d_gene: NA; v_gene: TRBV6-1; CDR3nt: TGTGCCAGCATCCCGGGTACCACCTACGAGCAGTACTTC; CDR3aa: CASIPGTTYEQYF
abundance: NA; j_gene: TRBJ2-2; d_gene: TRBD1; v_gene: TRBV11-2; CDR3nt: TGTGCCAGCAGCTCCCCTCCCCAACAGGGGGCAACCGGGGAGCTGTTTTTT; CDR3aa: CASSSPPQQGATGELFF
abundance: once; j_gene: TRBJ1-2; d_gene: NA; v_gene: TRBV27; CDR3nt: TGTGCCAGCTCCCCAGCCACCGCTAACTATGGCTACACCTTC; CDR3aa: CASSPATANYGYTF
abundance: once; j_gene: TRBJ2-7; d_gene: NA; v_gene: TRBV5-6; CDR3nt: TGTGCCAGCAGCTTGGGTTCGCACGCTCCGTACGAGCAGTACTTC; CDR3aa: CASSLGSHAPYEQYF
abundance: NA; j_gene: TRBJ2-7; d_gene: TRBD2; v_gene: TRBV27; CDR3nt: TGTGCCAGCAGTCCCACCCCCGGGAGGGTCTACGAGCAGTACTTC; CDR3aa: CASSPTPGRVYEQYF
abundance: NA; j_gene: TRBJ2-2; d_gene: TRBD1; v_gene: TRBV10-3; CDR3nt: TGTGCCATCAGAAACCCACAGGGGCACACCGGGGAGCTGTTTTTT; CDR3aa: CAIRNPQGHTGELFF